This T cell receptor (beta chain) was observed in a study of OX40 agonist ivuxolimab in advanced cancers. As for this clone: What it recognizes is unknown.

Overall study findings and caveats: Part of the nonresponder group also had normalized T-cell clonal expansion that was low. Expanded clones tended on average to be more numerous among CD8+ T cells than CD4+.

The V and J ends lost 7 bases and 0 bases respectively, with 24 bases between them. Germline V gene data show CDR1 as WNHNN and CDR2 as SYGVQD (reference sequence). The CDR3 runs to 18 residues. With baseline, cycle 4 day 1, and cycle 7 day 1 as timepoints, blood was sampled. Sequenced by immunoSEQ multiplex PCR; TCRdb stores in-frame clones only, minus some. The profile shows 13,000 to 15,000 clones, 91% of them singletons. This TCR came from an adult with an advanced solid tumor such as melanoma, head and neck, liver or kidney cancer. Source: CD4+ or CD8+ T cells sorted from blood, taken in a trial of the OX40 agonist ivuxolimab. The chain has TRBV10-1 and TRBJ1-1; D is possibly TRBD1 (5 bases). DNA of the CDR3: TGCGCCAGCATAAGACGTAAGATTAGGACAAGAATGAACACTGAAGCTTTCTTT. This sequence encodes CASIRRKIRTRMNTEAFF.